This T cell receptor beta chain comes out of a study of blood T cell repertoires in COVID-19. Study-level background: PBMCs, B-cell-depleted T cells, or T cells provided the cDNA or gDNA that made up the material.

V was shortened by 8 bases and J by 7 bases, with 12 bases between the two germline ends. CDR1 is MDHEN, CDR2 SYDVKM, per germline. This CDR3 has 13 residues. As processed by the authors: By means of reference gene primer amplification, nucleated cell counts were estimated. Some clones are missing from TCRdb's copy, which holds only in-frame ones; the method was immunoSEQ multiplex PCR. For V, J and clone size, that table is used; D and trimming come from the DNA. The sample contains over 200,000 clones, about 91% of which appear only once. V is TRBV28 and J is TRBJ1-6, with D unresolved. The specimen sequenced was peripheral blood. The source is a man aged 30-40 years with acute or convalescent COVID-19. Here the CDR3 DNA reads TGTGCCAGCGGCACTGCACAGAATTCACCCCTCCACTTT. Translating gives CASGTAQNSPLHF.